These 30 T cell receptor beta chains originate from one sample sequenced in a study of vaccination and CD4 T cells after COVID-19. Sample time point: late sampling 161 to 241 days after vaccination in three convalescent patients. TCRdb called the PCR reads again in MiXCR, with one record for every CDR3 protein. The sample includes just under 30,000 distinct CDR3 sequences, 45% to 50% of them seen just once. Specimen: CD4+ T cells from blood, collected about 7 months after SARS-CoV-2 vaccination. The receptor set was obtained from a human donor who had recovered from COVID-19.

This clonotype occurred a few times. This chain links TRBV20-1 with TRBJ2-7; D remains ambiguous. CDR1 is DFQATT and CDR2 is SNEGSKA in the germline V gene (reference sequence). The CDR3 is made up of 10 amino acids. V lost 2 bases and J 7 bases, leaving 6 bases between the germline ends. Written as DNA, the CDR3 is TGCAGTGCTAGAAGTGTGGAGCAGTACTTC. This codes for CSARSVEQYF.

This clonotype was counted between two and nine times. The J gene is TRBJ2-7, the V gene TRBV7-2; D unresolved. There are 13 residues in the CDR3. Germline loops: CDR1 SGHTA, CDR2 FQGNSA. V was cut by 8 bases and J by 8 bases, with 19 bases left in between. CDR3 sequence reads: CASPGGRMGKQYF. The CDR3 DNA is TGTGCCAGCCCCGGTGGGCGAATGGGTAAGCAGTACTTC.

V gene TRBV27 combines with J gene TRBJ2-1; D gene uncertain. The germline V and J ends were trimmed by 6 bases and 6 bases, with 15 bases remaining between them. In germline, CDR1 is MNHEY, CDR2 SMNVEV (reference sequence). The CDR3 consists of 14 residues. The CDR3 nucleotides are TGTGCCAGCAGCCGCCAGTTAGGTCCCAATGAGCAGTTCTTC. Its protein product is CASSRQLGPNEQFF.

The chain combines TRBV7-2 with TRBJ2-1, with TRBD1 matching 10 bases. V lost 5 bases to trimming and J lost 4 bases; unmatched junction nucleotides: 11. Per the germline V gene, CDR1 is SGHTA and CDR2 is FQGNSA. This CDR3 has 17 amino acids. The CDR3, as DNA: TGTGCCAGCAGCACTCGCCCCGGGACAGGGGATTACAATGAGCAGTTCTTC. This translates into CASSTRPGTGDYNEQFF.

The V and J genes are TRBV6-5 and TRBJ2-7; 13 positions match TRBD2. Looked up from germline, CDR1 is MNHEY and CDR2 is SVGAGI. Losses at the gene ends were 2 bases for V and 4 bases for J; bases not matched to a gene: 8. The CDR3 sequence is 17 residues long. This chain's CDR3 is CASSYAGLAGDLYEQYF. CDR3 nucleotides: TGTGCCAGCAGTTACGCAGGACTAGCGGGAGATCTTTACGAGCAGTACTTC.

This chain uses TRBV4-1 with TRBJ2-1, with 10 bases matching TRBD1. The CDR3 covers 16 residues. CDR1 MGHRA and CDR2 YSYEKL come from the germline V gene. V lost 0 bases, J lost 8 bases, and 7 bases stayed unmatched. CDR3 in amino acids: CASSQDKGQGTDEQFF. The CDR3 DNA follows: TGCGCCAGCAGCCAAGATAAGGGACAGGGGACCGATGAGCAGTTCTTC.

The chain links TRBV7-9 to TRBJ1-2; 9 bases map to TRBD1. Trimming took 6 bases from V and 7 from J; bases not matched to a gene: 6. This CDR3 region has 13 residues. The germline V gene has CDR1 SEHNR and CDR2 FQNEAQ (reference sequence). The CDR3 is CASSPTGGAGYTF. CDR3 bases: TGTGCCAGCAGTCCCACAGGGGGCGCTGGCTACACCTTC.

This clonotype was picked up a small number of times. J is TRBJ2-3 and V is TRBV19; D possibly matches TRBD1 or TRBD2 (5 bases each). The CDR3 has 12 residues. The ends were cut back, 5 bases at V and 4 bases at J, with 7 bases in the middle. The germline CDR1 and CDR2 sequences are LNHDA and SQIVND (reference sequence). CDR3 in amino acids: CASSGTADTQYF. DNA of the CDR3: TGTGCCAGTAGTGGGACCGCAGATACGCAGTATTTT. Together with reference TRBV19 and TRBJ2-3, the CDR3 gives the full variable domain: DGGITQSPKYLFRKEGQNVTLSCEQNLNHDAMYWYRQDPGQGLRLIYYSQIVNDFQKGDIAEGYSVSREKKESFPLTVTSAQKNPTAFYLCASSGTADTQYFGPGTRLTVL.

The chain couples TRBV28 to TRBJ2-1, with a weak D call TRBD2 (6 bases). Trimming shortened V by 5 bases and J by 7 bases, and 21 bases separated the two germline ends. Germline lookup yields CDR1 MDHEN and CDR2 SYDVKM. The CDR3 spans 16 residues. The CDR3 protein is CASSLFAGSSGNEQFF. The DNA of the CDR3 is TGTGCCAGCAGTCTGTTCGCCGGGAGCTCGGGGAATGAGCAGTTCTTC.

The chain combines TRBV20-1 with TRBJ2-5; 7 bases agree with TRBD1. The germline V gene encodes CDR1 DFQATT and CDR2 SNEGSKA (reference sequence). V dropped 5 bases and J dropped 3; count of bases not matched to a gene: 9. This CDR3 is built from 14 residues. The CDR3 reads CSARTDRLKETQYF. The CDR3 DNA reads as TGCAGTGCTCGGACGGACAGGCTAAAAGAGACCCAGTACTTC.

J is TRBJ2-3 and V is TRBV24-1; no firm D call. The CDR3 extends over 14 amino acids. The germline V gene encodes CDR1 KGHDR and CDR2 SFDVKD. Trimming removed 5 bases from V and 0 bases from J, with 8 bases in between. The CDR3 loop is CATSGAPSTDTQYF. The DNA for the CDR3 is TGTGCCACCAGTGGGGCGCCTAGCACAGATACGCAGTATTTT.

The chain couples TRBV7-3 to TRBJ1-2; the D is unclear. Trimming shortened V by 1 base and J by 3 bases, and 12 bases separated the two germline ends. CDR3 length equals 15 residues. Germline V gives CDR1 SGHTA, CDR2 FQGTGA. This CDR3 reads CASSLRAEEDYGYTF. As DNA, the CDR3 is TGTGCCAGCAGCTTAAGGGCCGAAGAAGACTATGGCTACACCTTC.

Here the CDR3 DNA reads TGTGCCAGCAGCTTCAGGGTCCAGGACAAAAACATTCAGTACTTC. Its translation: CASSFRVQDKNIQYF. The chain is built from TRBV7-2 and TRBJ2-4; tentative D call: TRBD1 (5 bases). V lost 3 bases and J 3 bases, leaving 12 bases between the germline ends. This CDR3 comprises 15 residues. Looked up from germline, CDR1 is SGHTA and CDR2 is FQGNSA.

The DNA of the CDR3 is TGCAGTGCCCTTCTTAGCGGGATCCTCTACGAGCAGTACTTC. Amino acid sequence: CSALLSGILYEQYF. V and J are TRBV20-1 and TRBJ2-7; TRBD2 matches at 8 bases. This CDR3 is 14 amino acids long. The junction had 10 bases not matched to a gene; V was cut back by 6 bases and J by 3 bases. Per the germline V gene, CDR1 is DFQATT and CDR2 is SNEGSKA (reference sequence).

This clonotype appeared a few times. The J gene is TRBJ1-6, the V gene TRBV20-1, with 9 bases aligning to TRBD1. Germline V CDR1 and CDR2: DFQATT, SNEGSKA (reference sequence). With V trimmed by 2 bases and J by 7 bases, 9 bases remained unmatched. CDR3 length: 16 residues. CDR3 in amino acids: CSARLQQGAPNSPLHF. The CDR3 region has the DNA TGCAGTGCTAGATTACAACAGGGGGCCCCAAATTCACCCCTCCACTTT.

This chain connects TRBV7-9 to TRBJ1-1; 9 bases agree with TRBD1. CDR3 length equals 16 residues. The V and J ends lost 4 bases and 4 bases, in that order; junction bases with no gene match: 10. Germline V gene sequence: CDR1 SEHNR, CDR2 FQNEAQ (reference sequence). The CDR3 DNA reads as TGTGCCAGCAGCTCTACAGGGGGCGCTTTTCGCACTGAAGCTTTCTTT. It encodes CASSSTGGAFRTEAFF. The whole variable domain, remainder taken from reference TRBV7-9 and TRBJ1-1, is DTGVSQNPRHKITKRGQNVTFRCDPISEHNRLYWYRQTLGQGPEFLTYFQNEAQLEKSRLLSDRFSAERPKGSFSTLEIQRTEQGDSAMYLCASSSTGGAFRTEAFFGQGTRLTVV.

V and J are TRBV6-5 and TRBJ2-1; D remains ambiguous. V gave up 0 bases and J gave up 10 bases, with 4 bases separating them. Germline V gene data show CDR1 as MNHEY and CDR2 as SVGAGI. This CDR3 has 11 residues. The CDR3: CASSYSGEQFF. The CDR3 DNA sequence: TGTGCCAGCAGTTACTCGGGCGAGCAGTTCTTC.

This clonotype was detected a few times. This chain links TRBV2 with TRBJ1-5; D uncertain. Trimming stripped 4 bases from V and 0 bases from J, with 4 bases between. The germline V gene encodes CDR1 SNHLY and CDR2 FYNNEI. The length of the CDR3 is 13 residues. The CDR3: CASSADSNQPQHF. The CDR3 DNA sequence: TGTGCCAGCAGTGCAGATAGCAATCAGCCCCAGCATTTT.

The genes are TRBV7-9 and TRBJ1-6; D possibly corresponds to TRBD1 (6 bases). CDR1 is SEHNR and CDR2 is FQNEAQ in the germline V gene (reference sequence). The V end was cut by 5 bases, the J end by 4 bases, with 9 bases between. This CDR3 is built from 14 residues. The DNA for the CDR3 is TGTGCCAGCAGCCCAGGACAGTATAATTCACCCCTCCACTTT. Translation gives CASSPGQYNSPLHF.

This clonotype was seen only a few times. This chain links TRBV19 with TRBJ1-2, with D maybe TRBD1 (5 bases). The CDR3 spans 14 residues. Germline values: CDR1 LNHDA, CDR2 SQIVND (reference sequence). V was clipped by 7 bases and J by 5 bases, with 17 bases between them. The CDR3 nucleotides are TGTGCCAGTAACAACCTGGAAAGGGGATATGGCTACACCTTC. Its protein is CASNNLERGYGYTF.

This clonotype came up a few times. V usage is TRBV20-1 and J usage is TRBJ1-5, with D possibly being TRBD1 (5 bases). The ends were cut back, 4 bases at V and 4 bases at J, with 14 bases in the middle. The germline CDR1 and CDR2 sequences are DFQATT and SNEGSKA (reference sequence). The CDR3 consists of 14 residues. The CDR3 DNA is TGCAGTGCTATTTCAGGGAGGGTTAATCAGCCCCAGCATTTT. It specifies CSAISGRVNQPQHF.

This clonotype appeared a few times. The chain links TRBV27 to TRBJ1-1, with 7 bases fitting TRBD1. This CDR3 has 13 residues. CDR1 and CDR2 from the germline V gene are MNHEY and SMNVEV (reference sequence). J gave up 1 base and V 8 bases, and 4 bases lay outside the gene matches. CDR3 bases: TGTGCCAGCTGGGGGACAGAGAACACTGAAGCTTTCTTT. It is translated as CASWGTENTEAFF.

The chain employs TRBV7-3 and TRBJ2-1, with 8 bases lining up with TRBD1. The CDR3 extends over 16 amino acids. Germline V gives CDR1 SGHTA, CDR2 FQGTGA. Losses at the gene ends were 5 bases for V and 0 bases for J; bases not matched to a gene: 6. As DNA, the CDR3 is TGTGCCAGCAGCCCCACCGGGACAGGCTCCTACAATGAGCAGTTCTTC. Protein product: CASSPTGTGSYNEQFF.

V gene TRBV7-9 combines with J gene TRBJ2-1, with TRBD2 matching over 15 bases. The CDR3 contains 17 residues. With 5 bases clipped from V and 3 bases from J, the junction kept 5 bases outside the gene matches. Germline lookup yields CDR1 SEHNR and CDR2 FQNEAQ (reference sequence). CDR3 coding DNA: TGTGCCAGCAGCCGGGAGGGACTAGCGGGAGGCTACAATGAGCAGTTCTTC. Translated: CASSREGLAGGYNEQFF. The full variable domain, completed using reference TRBV7-9 and TRBJ2-1, is DTGVSQNPRHKITKRGQNVTFRCDPISEHNRLYWYRQTLGQGPEFLTYFQNEAQLEKSRLLSDRFSAERPKGSFSTLEIQRTEQGDSAMYLCASSREGLAGGYNEQFFGPGTRLTVL.

This rearrangement joins TRBV6-1 to TRBJ2-2, with TRBD1 matching over 7 bases. V trimming: 1 base; J trimming: 6 bases; junction bases outside the gene matches: 11. Germline V CDR1 and CDR2: MNHNS, SASEGT. This CDR3 is 17 amino acids long. CDR3 in amino acids: CASSEDTDRLYSGELFF. CDR3 DNA sequence: TGTGCCAGCAGTGAAGACACGGACAGGCTCTATTCCGGGGAGCTGTTTTTT.

The CDR3 region is CASTDWGYEQYF. In nucleotides, the CDR3 is TGTGCCAGCACCGACTGGGGCTACGAGCAGTACTTC. The chain employs TRBV6-1 and TRBJ2-7; D not certain. V was trimmed by 7 bases and J by 3 bases, leaving 10 bases between them. Looked up from germline, CDR1 is MNHNS and CDR2 is SASEGT. This CDR3 has 12 amino acids.

This clonotype was observed a handful of times. V is TRBV15 and J is TRBJ1-5; 7 bases agree with TRBD1. The CDR3 loop spans 15 amino acids. Germline CDR1 reads LNHNV; CDR2 reads YYDKDF (reference sequence). V gave up 6 bases and J gave up 2 bases; unmatched junction bases: 7. The CDR3 DNA follows: TGTGCCACCAGGACAGGGTATTTGGGCAATCAGCCCCAGCATTTT. Translation gives CATRTGYLGNQPQHF.

The chain links TRBV15 to TRBJ2-5, with TRBD2 identical over 8 bases. Germline assignment: CDR1 LNHNV and CDR2 YYDKDF (reference sequence). Trimming removed 1 base from V and 6 bases from J; junction bases left unmatched: 10. CDR3 size: 16 residues. The CDR3 nucleotides read TGTGCCACCAGCAGAGGAGGAGCGGGAGCTGTAAAGACCCAGTACTTC. Protein sequence: CATSRGGAGAVKTQYF. The full variable domain, with the rest looked up from reference TRBV15 and TRBJ2-5, is DAMVIQNPRYQVTQFGKPVTLSCSQTLNHNVMYWYQQKSSQAPKLLFHYYDKDFNNEADTPDNFQSRRPNTSFCFLDIRSPGLGDTAMYLCATSRGGAGAVKTQYFGPGTRLLVL.

This chain connects TRBV27 to TRBJ2-7; D is possibly TRBD2 (5 bases). Germline CDR1 MNHEY, CDR2 SMNVEV (reference sequence). V shed 0 bases and J shed 2 bases, with 8 bases lying between them. The CDR3 extends over 14 amino acids. The CDR3 bases are TGTGCCAGCAGTTTATCACGGGGAACCTACGAGCAGTACTTC. This encodes CASSLSRGTYEQYF.

CDR3 sequence: CASSEGDTGELFF. The CDR3 nucleotides read TGTGCCAGCAGTGAAGGTGACACCGGGGAGCTGTTTTTT. The genes are TRBV6-1 and TRBJ2-2, with D unresolved. Trimming pared 1 base from V and 3 bases from J, leaving 3 bases between. CDR1 MNHNS and CDR2 SASEGT come from the germline V gene. This CDR3 contains 13 residues.